This section outlines one TCR beta chain sequence together with its context. Germline V lookup: CDR1 SGHAT, CDR2 FQNNGV. Germline trimming cut 2 bases from V and 15 bases from J; bases unmatched to any gene: 18. CDR3 length: 16 amino acids. The entry originates in a study of control samples from healthy donors and cancer patients. Libraries were prepared by immunoSEQ multiplex PCR; TCRdb keeps only in-frame clonotypes and omits some of them. The sample holds approximately 97,000 clones, roughly 92% seen once. The sample was blood. V gene TRBV11-2 combines with J gene TRBJ2-1; 8 nucleotides align to TRBD2. This sequence originates from a human donor in good health. The donor label of this sample is uncertain. This CDR3 reads CASSLTAGGSGYRLFF. In DNA form, the CDR3 reads TGTGCCAGCAGCTTAACCGCGGGGGGATCAGGGTATCGCTTGTTCTTC.